The 7 T cell receptor beta chains in this list originate from one sample, sequenced in a study of blood T cell repertoires in COVID-19. Profiling relied on immunoSEQ multiplex PCR, and the TCRdb table lists in-frame clones only, not all of them. Of over 120,000 clones listed, about nine tenths are singletons. The sample was PBMCs or T cells enriched from blood (not recorded which). The receptors derive from a man over 45 who had recovered from COVID-19.

This clone has only one observation. The genes are TRBV10-1 and TRBJ2-6; TRBD1 matches 10 bases. From germline, CDR1 is WNHNN and CDR2 SYGVQD (reference sequence). V gave up 10 bases and J gave up 4 bases; unmatched junction bases: 16. The CDR3 runs to 18 residues. This chain's CDR3 is CAIPPRDRGLLGANVLTF. CDR3 coding DNA: TGCGCCATCCCGCCCCGGGACAGGGGTTTGTTAGGGGCCAACGTCCTGACTTTC.

The chain links TRBV7-9 to TRBJ1-4; 9 bases map to TRBD1. V shed 4 bases and J 7 bases; nucleotides not matched to a gene: 10. The length of the CDR3 is 16 residues. The germline gives CDR1 SEHNR, CDR2 FQNEAQ (reference sequence). CDR3 nucleotides: TGTGCCAGCAGCTCGTATTCGGGACAGGGTCTTGAAAAACTGTTTTTT. Protein: CASSSYSGQGLEKLFF.

This chain uses TRBV10-2 with TRBJ2-1, with 10 positions matching TRBD2. Germline CDR1 reads WSHSY; CDR2 reads SAAADI. The CDR3 contains 17 residues. Trimming took 10 bases from V and 1 from J; bases not matched to a gene: 13. The CDR3 here is CATYSAGGPPSYNEQFF. Here the CDR3 DNA reads TGCGCCACCTACTCAGCGGGAGGGCCTCCGTCCTACAATGAGCAGTTCTTC.

This chain connects TRBV3-1 (or the pseudogene TRBV3-2) to TRBJ1-3; D not resolved. V was pared by 5 bases and J by 4 bases, with 9 bases between. The CDR3 runs 13 residues. Germline V lookup: CDR1 LGHDT, CDR2 YNNKEL (reference sequence). The CDR3 loop is CASSYSPGNTIYF. The CDR3, as DNA: TGTGCCAGCAGCTACTCCCCCGGAAACACCATATATTTT.

This chain connects TRBV7-6 to TRBJ1-5, with D unclear. Germline assignment: CDR1 SGHVS and CDR2 FNYEAQ. Trimming cost V 1 base and J 7 bases, with 8 bases left between them. The CDR3 covers 13 residues. Here the CDR3 reads CASSLVEEQPQHF. For the CDR3, the DNA is TGTGCCAGCAGCTTAGTAGAGGAGCAGCCCCAGCATTTT.

This clone was found many times. This chain joins TRBV27 and TRBJ2-3; D remains ambiguous. Trimming pared 8 bases from V and 4 bases from J, leaving 10 bases between. Germline CDR1 is MNHEY and CDR2 is SMNVEV (reference sequence). This CDR3 is 12 amino acids long. The CDR3 DNA sequence: TGTGCCAGCTGGCGACTGTCAGATACGCAGTATTTT. Protein: CASWRLSDTQYF.

This clone was seen a few times. The rearrangement links TRBV2 to TRBJ1-2, with D perhaps TRBD1 (5 bases). There are 18 residues in the CDR3. Trimming pared 4 bases from V and 0 bases from J, leaving 21 bases between. The germline V gene encodes CDR1 SNHLY and CDR2 FYNNEI. The CDR3 coding sequence is TGTGCCAGCAGTGGGACAAGCCTATCCTCTATGGCTAACTATGGCTACACCTTC. Protein: CASSGTSLSSMANYGYTF.